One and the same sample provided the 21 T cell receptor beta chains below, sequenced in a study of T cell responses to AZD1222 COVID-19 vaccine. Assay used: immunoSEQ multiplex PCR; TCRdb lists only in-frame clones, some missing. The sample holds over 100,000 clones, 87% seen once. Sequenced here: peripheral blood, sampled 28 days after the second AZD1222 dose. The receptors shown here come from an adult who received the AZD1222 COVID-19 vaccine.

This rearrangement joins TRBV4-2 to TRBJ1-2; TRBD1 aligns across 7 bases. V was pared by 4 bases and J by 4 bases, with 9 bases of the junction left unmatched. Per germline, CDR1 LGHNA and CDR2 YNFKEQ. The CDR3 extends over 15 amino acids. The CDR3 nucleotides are TGTGCCAGCAGCCCCTCAACAGGGGCTTTCTATGGCTACACCTTC. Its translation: CASSPSTGAFYGYTF.

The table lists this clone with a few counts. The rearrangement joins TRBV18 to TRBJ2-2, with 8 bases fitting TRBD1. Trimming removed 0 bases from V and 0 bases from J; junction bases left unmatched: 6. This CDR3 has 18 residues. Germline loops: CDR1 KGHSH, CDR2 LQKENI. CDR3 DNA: TGTGCCAGCTCACCACCGGATGGACAGGGACCGAACACCGGGGAGCTGTTTTTT. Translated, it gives CASSPPDGQGPNTGELFF. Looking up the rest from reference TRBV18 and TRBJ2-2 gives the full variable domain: NAGVMQNPRHLVRRRGQEARLRCSPMKGHSHVYWYRQLPEEGLKFMVYLQKENIIDESGMPKERFSAEFPKEGPSILRIQQVVRGDSAAYFCASSPPDGQGPNTGELFFGEGSRLTVL.

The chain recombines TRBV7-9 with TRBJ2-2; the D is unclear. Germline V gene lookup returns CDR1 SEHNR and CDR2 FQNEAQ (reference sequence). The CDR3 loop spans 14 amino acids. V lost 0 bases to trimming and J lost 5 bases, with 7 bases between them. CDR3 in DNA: TGTGCCAGCAGCTTAGCGCCCGGAACCGGGGAGCTGTTTTTT. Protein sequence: CASSLAPGTGELFF.

CDR3 loop: CASSLTPQGGNTEAFF. The CDR3 DNA follows: TGTGCCAGCAGCTTAACGCCACAGGGGGGGAACACTGAAGCTTTCTTT. The V and J genes are TRBV7-3 and TRBJ1-1; TRBD1 agrees at 8 bases. CDR3 length: 16 amino acids. Per the germline V gene, CDR1 is SGHTA and CDR2 is FQGTGA. The V gene end was trimmed by 0 bases and the J gene end by 1 base; junction bases not matched to a gene: 4.

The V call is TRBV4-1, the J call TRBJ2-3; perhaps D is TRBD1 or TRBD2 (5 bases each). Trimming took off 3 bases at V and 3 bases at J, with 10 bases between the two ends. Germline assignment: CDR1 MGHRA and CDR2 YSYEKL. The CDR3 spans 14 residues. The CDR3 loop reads CASSQPGPTDTQYF. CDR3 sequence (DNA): TGCGCCAGCAGCCAGCCGGGACCTACAGATACGCAGTATTTT.

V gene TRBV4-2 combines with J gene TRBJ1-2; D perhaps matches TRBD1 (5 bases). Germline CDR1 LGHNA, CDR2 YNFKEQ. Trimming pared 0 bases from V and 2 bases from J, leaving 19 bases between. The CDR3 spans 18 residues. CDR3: CASSQDPGQALLNYGYTF. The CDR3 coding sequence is TGTGCCAGCAGCCAAGACCCAGGACAAGCCCTTCTCAACTATGGCTACACCTTC.

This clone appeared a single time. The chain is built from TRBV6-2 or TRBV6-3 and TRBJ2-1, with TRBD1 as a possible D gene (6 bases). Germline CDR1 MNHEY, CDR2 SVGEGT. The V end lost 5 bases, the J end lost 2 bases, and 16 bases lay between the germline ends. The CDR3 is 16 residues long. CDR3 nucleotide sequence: TGTGCCAGCAGTCCCTTAAGGGGGATTACCTACAATGAGCAGTTCTTC. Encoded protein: CASSPLRGITYNEQFF.

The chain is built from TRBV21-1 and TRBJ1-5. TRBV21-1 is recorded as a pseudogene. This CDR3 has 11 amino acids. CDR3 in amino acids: CASILDQPQHF. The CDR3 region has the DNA TGTGCCAGCATCCTGGATCAGCCCCAGCATTTT.

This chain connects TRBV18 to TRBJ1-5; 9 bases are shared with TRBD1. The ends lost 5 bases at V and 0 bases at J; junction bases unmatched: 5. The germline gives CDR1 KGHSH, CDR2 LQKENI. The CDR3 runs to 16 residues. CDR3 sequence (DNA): TGTGCCAGCTCAGGACAGGGGCCAAATAGCAATCAGCCCCAGCATTTT. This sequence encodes CASSGQGPNSNQPQHF. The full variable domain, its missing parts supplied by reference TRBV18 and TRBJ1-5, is NAGVMQNPRHLVRRRGQEARLRCSPMKGHSHVYWYRQLPEEGLKFMVYLQKENIIDESGMPKERFSAEFPKEGPSILRIQQVVRGDSAAYFCASSGQGPNSNQPQHFGDGTRLSIL.

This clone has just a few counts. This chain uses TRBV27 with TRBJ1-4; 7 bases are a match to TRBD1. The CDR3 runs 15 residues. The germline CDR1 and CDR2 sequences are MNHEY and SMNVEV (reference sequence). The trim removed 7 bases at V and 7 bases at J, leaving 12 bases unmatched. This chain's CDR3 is CASNLFRDSREKLFF. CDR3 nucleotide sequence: TGTGCCAGCAATCTATTCCGGGACAGCCGTGAAAAACTGTTTTTT.

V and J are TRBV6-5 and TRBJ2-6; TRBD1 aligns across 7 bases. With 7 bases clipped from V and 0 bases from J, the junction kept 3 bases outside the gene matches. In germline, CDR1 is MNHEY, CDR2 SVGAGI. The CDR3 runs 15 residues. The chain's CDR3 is CASIRQGSGANVLTF. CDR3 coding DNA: TGTGCCAGCATTAGACAGGGCTCTGGGGCCAACGTCCTGACTTTC.

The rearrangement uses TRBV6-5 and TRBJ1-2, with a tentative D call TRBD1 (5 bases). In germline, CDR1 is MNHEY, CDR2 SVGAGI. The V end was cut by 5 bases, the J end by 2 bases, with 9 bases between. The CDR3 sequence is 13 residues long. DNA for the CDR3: TGTGCCAGCAGTACGGGGGGGAACTATGGCTACACCTTC. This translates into CASSTGGNYGYTF.

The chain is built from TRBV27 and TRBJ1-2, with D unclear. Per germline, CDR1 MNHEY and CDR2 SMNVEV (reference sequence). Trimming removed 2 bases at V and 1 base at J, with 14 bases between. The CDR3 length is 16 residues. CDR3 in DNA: TGTGCCAGCAGTTTACGGGCGGGGTTAAGTAACTATGGCTACACCTTC. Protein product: CASSLRAGLSNYGYTF.

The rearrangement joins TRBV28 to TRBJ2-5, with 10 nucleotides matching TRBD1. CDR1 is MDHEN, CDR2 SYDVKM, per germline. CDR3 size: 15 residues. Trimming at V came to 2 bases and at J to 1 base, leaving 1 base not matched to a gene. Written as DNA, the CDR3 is TGTGCCAGCAGTTTACGGACAGGGGGCCAAGAGACCCAGTACTTC. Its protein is CASSLRTGGQETQYF.

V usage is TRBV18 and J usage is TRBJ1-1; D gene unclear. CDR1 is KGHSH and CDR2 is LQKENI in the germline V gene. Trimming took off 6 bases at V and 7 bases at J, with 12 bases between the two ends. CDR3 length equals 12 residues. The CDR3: CASSEAGYEAFF. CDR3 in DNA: TGTGCCAGCTCGGAGGCCGGGTATGAAGCTTTCTTT.

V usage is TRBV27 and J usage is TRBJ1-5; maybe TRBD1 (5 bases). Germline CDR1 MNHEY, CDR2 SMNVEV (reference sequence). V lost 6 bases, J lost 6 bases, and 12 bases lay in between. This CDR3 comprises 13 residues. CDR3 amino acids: CASSLRVSQPQHF. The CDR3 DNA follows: TGTGCCAGCAGCCTCAGGGTTAGTCAGCCCCAGCATTTT.

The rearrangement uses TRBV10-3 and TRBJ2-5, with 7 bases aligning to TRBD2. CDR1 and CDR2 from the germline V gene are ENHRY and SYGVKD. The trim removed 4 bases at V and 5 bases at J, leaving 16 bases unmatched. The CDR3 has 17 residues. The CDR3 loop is CAISANTGTGRMETQYF. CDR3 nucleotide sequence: TGTGCCATCAGTGCCAATACCGGAACCGGGAGGATGGAGACCCAGTACTTC.

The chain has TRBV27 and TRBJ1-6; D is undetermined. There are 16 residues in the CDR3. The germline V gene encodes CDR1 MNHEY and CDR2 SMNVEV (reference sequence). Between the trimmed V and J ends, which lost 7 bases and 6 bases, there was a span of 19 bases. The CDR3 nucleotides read TGTGCCAGCATGGGAAAAGTCTCCTATGGTAATTCACCCCTCCACTTT. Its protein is CASMGKVSYGNSPLHF.

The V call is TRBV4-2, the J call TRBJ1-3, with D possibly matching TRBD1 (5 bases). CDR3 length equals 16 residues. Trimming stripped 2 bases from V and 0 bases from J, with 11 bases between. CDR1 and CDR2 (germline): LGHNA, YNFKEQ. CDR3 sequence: CASSQPGAISGNTIYF. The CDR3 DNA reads TGTGCCAGCAGCCAACCTGGGGCTATCTCTGGAAACACCATATATTTT.

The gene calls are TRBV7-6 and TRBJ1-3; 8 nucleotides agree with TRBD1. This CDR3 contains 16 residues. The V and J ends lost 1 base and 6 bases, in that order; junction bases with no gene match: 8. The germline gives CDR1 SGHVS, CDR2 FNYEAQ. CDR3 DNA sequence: TGTGCCAGCAGCTTAGGAAGTGGACAGGGACCAAACACCATATATTTT. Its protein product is CASSLGSGQGPNTIYF.

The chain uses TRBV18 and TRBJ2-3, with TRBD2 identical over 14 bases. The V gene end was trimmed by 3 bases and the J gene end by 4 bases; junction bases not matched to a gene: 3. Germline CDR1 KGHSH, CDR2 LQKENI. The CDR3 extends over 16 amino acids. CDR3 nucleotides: TGTGCCAGCTCACCTTTGACTAGCGGGGGGGCAGATACGCAGTATTTT. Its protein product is CASSPLTSGGADTQYF.